A single sample gave rise to the 13 T cell receptor beta chains below, sequenced in a study of Ad26.COV2.S vaccination and SARS-CoV-2 variants. TCRdb's table, derived via immunoSEQ multiplex PCR, lists solely in-frame clones and lacks some. The sample records approximately 350,000 clones, roughly 84% being singletons. Treatment described: around 19 received Ad26.COV2.S at low or high dose, single or two shots; 5 received placebo; per-sample allocation not given. It was on day 63 after the first vaccine or placebo injection that samples were taken. The sample here was peripheral blood, taken in a trial of Ad26.COV2.S vaccine versus placebo. Receptors were obtained from a person aged 18 to 59 who received the Ad26.COV2.S COVID-19 vaccine or a placebo.

This chain joins TRBV4-3 and TRBJ1-2; D not certain. With 0 bases removed from V and 0 bases from J, the gap between germline ends came to 8 bases. This CDR3 is built from 15 residues. CDR1 LGHNA and CDR2 YSLEER come from the germline V gene. The CDR3 protein is CASSQEMGANYGYTF. The CDR3, as DNA: TGCGCCAGCAGCCAAGAGATGGGAGCTAACTATGGCTACACCTTC.

DNA of the CDR3: TGTGCCTGGAGTAGAAACACCGGGGAGCTGTTTTTT. It translates to CAWSRNTGELFF. This chain connects TRBV30 to TRBJ2-2; D uncertain. Germline CDR1 reads GTSNPN; CDR2 reads SVGIG (reference sequence). CDR3 length: 12 amino acids. The V end was cut by 2 bases, the J end by 2 bases, with 3 bases between.

In its sample, this clone was seen once. The V and J genes are TRBV10-2 and TRBJ2-7, with 10 bases matching TRBD2. Per germline, CDR1 WSHSY and CDR2 SAAADI. The CDR3 sequence is 14 residues long. V dropped 6 bases and J dropped 2; count of bases not matched to a gene: 4. The CDR3 protein is CASRGLAKTYEQYF. The CDR3 coding sequence is TGCGCCAGCAGGGGACTAGCGAAAACCTACGAGCAGTACTTC.

The chain couples TRBV7-9 to TRBJ1-2, with D hard to call. Trimming stripped 2 bases from V and 4 bases from J, with 8 bases between. Germline loops: CDR1 SEHNR, CDR2 FQNEAQ (reference sequence). CDR3 size: 13 residues. The CDR3 DNA reads TGTGCCAGCAGCTTACTACAGTCCTATGGCTACACCTTC. Residues: CASSLLQSYGYTF.

The genes are TRBV7-9 and TRBJ1-4; D gene uncertain. V was cut by 6 bases and J by 5 bases, with 13 bases left in between. The germline V gene encodes CDR1 SEHNR and CDR2 FQNEAQ (reference sequence). This CDR3 is 14 amino acids long. The CDR3 bases are TGTGCCAGCAGGGCCGGGATTGGGAATGAAAAACTGTTTTTT. Translated, it gives CASRAGIGNEKLFF.

The chain uses TRBV9 and TRBJ2-6, with 8 positions matching TRBD1. The ends lost 4 bases at V and 0 bases at J; junction bases unmatched: 12. This CDR3 has 19 residues. Germline lookup yields CDR1 SGDLS and CDR2 YYNGEE. This CDR3 reads CASSTRGGTGPSGANVLTF. As DNA, the CDR3 is TGTGCCAGCAGCACCAGGGGTGGGACAGGCCCCTCTGGGGCCAACGTCCTGACTTTC.

The chain is built from TRBV30 and TRBJ2-7; 7 bases agree with TRBD1. The CDR3 consists of 15 residues. Germline lookup yields CDR1 GTSNPN and CDR2 SVGIG (reference sequence). With V trimmed by 0 bases and J by 0 bases, 5 bases remained unmatched. CDR3 in amino acids: CAWSVLGTVSYEQYF. CDR3 sequence (DNA): TGTGCCTGGAGTGTACTGGGGACAGTCTCCTACGAGCAGTACTTC. The complete variable domain, with remaining parts taken from reference TRBV30 and TRBJ2-7, reads SQTIHQWPATLVQPVGSPLSLECTVEGTSNPNLYWYRQAAGRGLQLLFYSVGIGQISSEVPQNLSASRPQDRQFILSSKKLLLSDSGFYLCAWSVLGTVSYEQYFGPGTRLTVT.

This clone came up once. This chain uses TRBV9 with TRBJ2-5; no reliable D call. The CDR3 loop spans 16 amino acids. Germline lookup yields CDR1 SGDLS and CDR2 YYNGEE. The V gene lost 0 bases and the J gene lost 0 bases, with 12 bases spanning the gap. The CDR3 spells CASSVGLSWYQETQYF. CDR3 DNA: TGTGCCAGCAGCGTAGGTCTTAGCTGGTACCAAGAGACCCAGTACTTC.

This clone was counted once. This chain joins TRBV7-9 and TRBJ2-7; D possibly corresponds to TRBD1 (6 bases). This CDR3 is 16 amino acids long. Germline loops: CDR1 SEHNR, CDR2 FQNEAQ (reference sequence). V was clipped by 5 bases and J by 4 bases, with 21 bases between them. CDR3 sequence (DNA): TGTGCCAGCAGCCACACCCTGATAGACAGGCGGTACGAGCAGTACTTC. This sequence encodes CASSHTLIDRRYEQYF.

The chain employs TRBV6-5 and TRBJ2-2, with 9 bases aligning to TRBD2. The germline CDR1 and CDR2 sequences are MNHEY and SVGAGI. J was trimmed by 4 bases and V by 2 bases; bases with no gene match: 2. This CDR3 spans 15 amino acids. The CDR3 DNA reads as TGTGCCAGCAGTTACGATAGCGGGGGCACCGGGGAGCTGTTTTTT. It codes for CASSYDSGGTGELFF.

The chain links TRBV7-9 to TRBJ2-7; D perhaps matches TRBD1 (5 bases). Germline lookup yields CDR1 SEHNR and CDR2 FQNEAQ (reference sequence). Trimming took 7 bases from V and 2 from J, leaving 12 bases between them. This CDR3 contains 13 residues. For the CDR3, the DNA is TGTGCCAGCACCCCACCAGGGACCTACGAGCAGTACTTC. Translation: CASTPPGTYEQYF.

This chain uses TRBV5-1 with TRBJ1-3; 8 bases fit TRBD1. CDR3 size: 14 residues. Unmatched junction bases numbered 4, after V lost 4 bases and J lost 4 bases. Germline lookup yields CDR1 SGHRS and CDR2 YFSETQ. CDR3 loop: CASSPGQAGNTIYF. The CDR3 DNA reads as TGCGCCAGCAGCCCGGGACAGGCCGGAAACACCATATATTTT.

The chain is built from TRBV6-5 and TRBJ1-1, with 7 bases lining up with TRBD1. The V segment lost 6 bases and the J segment 3 bases; nucleotides outside the gene matches: 4. The V gene's germline CDR1 is MNHEY and CDR2 SVGAGI. The CDR3 totals 13 residues. The CDR3 loop reads CASRLTGDTEAFF. The CDR3 region has the DNA TGTGCCAGCAGGCTCACAGGGGACACTGAAGCTTTCTTT.